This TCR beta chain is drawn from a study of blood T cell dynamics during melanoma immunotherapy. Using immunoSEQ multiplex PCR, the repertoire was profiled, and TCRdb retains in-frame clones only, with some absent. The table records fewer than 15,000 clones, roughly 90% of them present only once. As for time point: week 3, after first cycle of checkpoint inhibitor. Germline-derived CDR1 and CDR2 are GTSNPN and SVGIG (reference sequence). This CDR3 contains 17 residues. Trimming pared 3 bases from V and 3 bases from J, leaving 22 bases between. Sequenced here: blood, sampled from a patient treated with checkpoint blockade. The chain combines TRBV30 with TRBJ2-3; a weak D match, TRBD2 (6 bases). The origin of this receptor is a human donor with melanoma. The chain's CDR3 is CAWRDAGRGRVTDTQYF. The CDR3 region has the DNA TGTGCCTGGAGGGACGCCGGGCGGGGCCGGGTGACAGATACGCAGTATTTT.